The 26 T cell receptor beta chains below were found in one sample sequenced in a study of blood T cell repertoires in COVID-19. Libraries were prepared by immunoSEQ multiplex PCR; TCRdb keeps only in-frame clonotypes and omits some of them. The sample has hundreds of thousands of clones, more than 70% seen once. Sequences were obtained from PBMCs or T cells enriched from blood (not recorded which). These receptors all stem from a woman between 50 and 59 years old who had recovered from COVID-19.

The chain couples TRBV2 to TRBJ2-5, with D possibly being TRBD2 (5 bases). V lost 6 bases, J lost 5 bases, and 16 bases lay in between. Germline V gene sequence: CDR1 SNHLY, CDR2 FYNNEI. This CDR3 has 14 amino acids. CDR3: CASRKDEGRETQYF. The DNA for the CDR3 is TGTGCCAGCAGGAAGGATGAGGGAAGGGAGACCCAGTACTTC.

This rearrangement joins TRBV6-6 to TRBJ2-3; maybe TRBD1 (7 bases). Germline values: CDR1 MNHNY, CDR2 SVGAGI (reference sequence). The length of the CDR3 is 14 residues. The V and J ends lost 5 bases and 7 bases respectively, with 16 bases between them. The CDR3 DNA reads as TGTGCCAGCAGTGGCGGGGACAGAGGGCATACGCAGTATTTT. It specifies CASSGGDRGHTQYF.

The rearrangement uses TRBV6-5 and TRBJ1-4; no firm D call. Between the trimmed V and J ends, which lost 10 bases and 4 bases, there was a span of 13 bases. The CDR3 is made up of 13 amino acids. Germline V gives CDR1 MNHEY, CDR2 SVGAGI. CDR3 region: CATQSGLNEKLFF. The CDR3 bases are TGTGCCACCCAAAGCGGACTTAATGAAAAACTGTTTTTT.

The CDR3 sequence is CASSPKGQPYGYTF. Written as DNA, the CDR3 is TGTGCCAGTAGTCCCAAGGGACAGCCCTATGGCTACACCTTC. The rearrangement joins TRBV19 to TRBJ1-2; TRBD1 agrees at 7 bases. The J segment lost 4 bases and the V segment lost 5 bases, leaving 7 bases of the junction unmatched. The CDR3 totals 14 residues. CDR1 is LNHDA, CDR2 SQIVND, per germline (reference sequence). Looking up the rest from reference TRBV19 and TRBJ1-2 gives the full variable domain: DGGITQSPKYLFRKEGQNVTLSCEQNLNHDAMYWYRQDPGQGLRLIYYSQIVNDFQKGDIAEGYSVSREKKESFPLTVTSAQKNPTAFYLCASSPKGQPYGYTFGSGTRLTVV.

The gene calls are TRBV24-1 and TRBJ2-1; 7 bases line up with TRBD2. In germline, CDR1 is KGHDR, CDR2 SFDVKD. The CDR3 consists of 17 residues. The V gene end was trimmed by 4 bases and the J gene end by 0 bases; junction bases not matched to a gene: 8. DNA of the CDR3: TGTGCCACCAGTGAATACGGGCGCGGGAGCTCCTACAATGAGCAGTTCTTC. Its translation is CATSEYGRGSSYNEQFF.

The chain combines TRBV4-3 with TRBJ2-5; D may be TRBD1 (6 bases). V was cut by 3 bases and J by 4 bases, with 12 bases left in between. CDR3 length: 14 residues. Germline V CDR1 and CDR2: LGHNA, YSLEER. The CDR3 nucleotides read TGCGCCAGCAGCCATAAGGGACACGCAGAGACCCAGTACTTC. Translated: CASSHKGHAETQYF.

The chain has TRBV7-3 and TRBJ2-1; 9 nucleotides line up with TRBD1. V shed 1 base, J shed 4 bases, and the junction held 8 bases outside the gene matches. This CDR3 region has 17 residues. Per the germline V gene, CDR1 is SGHTA and CDR2 is FQGTGA. CDR3 sequence: CASSLIGGTGIYNEQFF. The CDR3 DNA reads as TGTGCCAGCAGCTTAATAGGGGGGACAGGGATTTACAATGAGCAGTTCTTC.

V usage is TRBV10-3 and J usage is TRBJ1-6, with D unclear. This CDR3 has 15 amino acids. The germline V gene encodes CDR1 ENHRY and CDR2 SYGVKD. Between the trimmed V and J ends, which lost 3 bases and 4 bases, there was a span of 10 bases. CDR3 in DNA: TGTGCCATCAGTGAACGTGAGGAGTATAATTCACCCCTCCACTTT. Its translation: CAISEREEYNSPLHF.

J is TRBJ2-1 and V is TRBV6-2 or TRBV6-3; unclear D gene. V lost 2 bases to trimming and J lost 9 bases, with 11 bases between them. The germline V gene has CDR1 MNHEY and CDR2 SVGEGT. This CDR3 spans 13 amino acids. CDR3 sequence reads: CASSYEFIGEQFF. CDR3 in DNA: TGTGCCAGCAGTTACGAGTTTATTGGTGAGCAGTTCTTC.

This clone was seen more than once but under ten times. The J gene is TRBJ1-1, the V gene TRBV20-1, with D unclear. This CDR3 region has 12 residues. V gave up 3 bases and J gave up 5 bases, with 10 bases separating them. The germline V gene encodes CDR1 DFQATT and CDR2 SNEGSKA (reference sequence). The CDR3 DNA sequence: TGCAGTGCTAGTAGGAGATGGACTGAAGCTTTCTTT. It specifies CSASRRWTEAFF.

The CDR3 sequence is CASSLGGNTGELFF. The CDR3, as DNA: TGTGCCAGCAGCTTGGGGGGGAACACCGGGGAGCTGTTTTTT. The chain has TRBV7-9 and TRBJ2-2, with D maybe TRBD2 (6 bases). With 3 bases removed from V and 1 base from J, the gap between germline ends came to 6 bases. The germline gives CDR1 SEHNR, CDR2 FQNEAQ (reference sequence). There are 14 residues in the CDR3. The full variable domain, with the rest looked up from reference TRBV7-9 and TRBJ2-2, is DTGVSQNPRHKITKRGQNVTFRCDPISEHNRLYWYRQTLGQGPEFLTYFQNEAQLEKSRLLSDRFSAERPKGSFSTLEIQRTEQGDSAMYLCASSLGGNTGELFFGEGSRLTVL.

This rearrangement joins TRBV19 to TRBJ1-1, with a possible D match to TRBD1 (5 bases). This CDR3 has 14 residues. Trimming took off 6 bases at V and 3 bases at J, with 14 bases between the two ends. Per germline, CDR1 LNHDA and CDR2 SQIVND (reference sequence). The CDR3 region is CASSLQGGDTEAFF. CDR3 in DNA: TGTGCCAGTAGCCTGCAGGGAGGGGACACTGAAGCTTTCTTT.

The rearrangement joins TRBV7-2 to TRBJ2-1, with TRBD2 matching 10 bases. Trimming cost V 8 bases and J 3 bases; bases outside gene matches: 7. The CDR3 is made up of 15 amino acids. Germline V gene sequence: CDR1 SGHTA, CDR2 FQGNSA. This CDR3 is CASCLSGGVYNEQFF. In DNA, the CDR3 is TGTGCCAGCTGTCTAAGCGGGGGGGTCTACAATGAGCAGTTCTTC.

This clone appeared once. CDR3 protein: CASSYSGVNTEAFF. DNA of the CDR3: TGTGCCAGCAGTTACTCAGGGGTGAACACTGAAGCTTTCTTT. The chain combines TRBV6-5 with TRBJ1-1; a possible D gene is TRBD1 (5 bases). The CDR3 consists of 14 residues. Germline CDR1 MNHEY, CDR2 SVGAGI. Trimming pared 0 bases from V and 0 bases from J, leaving 5 bases between.

The chain has TRBV5-1 and TRBJ2-1, with 7 bases aligning to TRBD2. The CDR3 extends over 16 amino acids. The germline V gene encodes CDR1 SGHRS and CDR2 YFSETQ. The trim removed 0 bases at V and 5 bases at J, leaving 8 bases unmatched. The CDR3 region has the DNA TGCGCCAGCAGCTTGGTTTCCGGGCTAGCGGACAATGAGCAGTTCTTC. This sequence encodes CASSLVSGLADNEQFF.

Concerning this clone itself: Other DNA sequences in the sample encode the same CDR3. CDR3: CASSFLSSYNEQFF. Here the CDR3 DNA reads TGTGCCAGCAGTTTTTTGAGCTCCTACAATGAGCAGTTCTTC. The V and J genes are TRBV27 and TRBJ2-1; D is ambiguous. Looked up from germline, CDR1 is MNHEY and CDR2 is SMNVEV (reference sequence). This CDR3 contains 14 residues. Trimming cost V 3 bases and J 0 bases, with 6 bases left between them.

The gene calls are TRBV5-1 and TRBJ2-3, with D uncertain. The V end was cut by 3 bases, the J end by 0 bases, with 11 bases between. Germline lookup yields CDR1 SGHRS and CDR2 YFSETQ. This CDR3 is 15 amino acids long. CDR3 region: CASSSRPESTDTQYF. The CDR3 DNA reads as TGCGCCAGCAGCTCCCGCCCGGAGAGCACAGATACGCAGTATTTT.

The chain recombines TRBV7-8 with TRBJ2-2; 11 nucleotides align to TRBD1. Germline V lookup: CDR1 SGHVS, CDR2 FQNEAQ. V shed 4 bases and J 6 bases; nucleotides not matched to a gene: 10. The CDR3 totals 17 residues. As DNA, the CDR3 is TGTGCCAGCAGCTCTCGAGCCGGGACAGGGGGTGCCGGGGAGCTGTTTTTT. It is translated as CASSSRAGTGGAGELFF.

The chain couples TRBV19 to TRBJ1-1, with a weak D call TRBD1 (5 bases). This CDR3 contains 16 residues. Germline V gene data show CDR1 as LNHDA and CDR2 as SQIVND (reference sequence). The V gene lost 6 bases and the J gene lost 0 bases, with 17 bases spanning the gap. The CDR3 region has the DNA TGTGCCAGTAGCCCAAGGCGGGGGTCTGTGAACACTGAAGCTTTCTTT. This gives the protein CASSPRRGSVNTEAFF. Using reference TRBV19 and TRBJ1-1 for the parts outside the CDR3, the full variable domain is DGGITQSPKYLFRKEGQNVTLSCEQNLNHDAMYWYRQDPGQGLRLIYYSQIVNDFQKGDIAEGYSVSREKKESFPLTVTSAQKNPTAFYLCASSPRRGSVNTEAFFGQGTRLTVV.

The V gene is TRBV6-5, the J gene TRBJ2-7; 11 bases map to TRBD1. Germline V CDR1 and CDR2: MNHEY, SVGAGI. The length of the CDR3 is 15 residues. Unmatched junction bases numbered 9, after V lost 7 bases and J lost 4 bases. The CDR3 region is CASIPGRDRGYEQYF. The CDR3, as DNA: TGTGCCAGCATCCCAGGCCGGGACAGGGGGTACGAGCAGTACTTC.

This clone was seen more than once but under ten times. J is TRBJ1-2 and V is TRBV3-1 (or the pseudogene TRBV3-2); D not certain. Germline CDR1 and CDR2: LGHDT and YNNKEL (reference sequence). V was clipped by 2 bases and J by 7 bases, with 5 bases between them. The CDR3 length is 11 residues. This CDR3 reads CASSQNLGYTF. CDR3 nucleotides: TGTGCCAGCAGCCAAAATCTTGGCTACACCTTC.

The chain combines TRBV6-5 with TRBJ2-7; D possibly corresponds to TRBD2 (6 bases). The CDR3 consists of 15 residues. V was shortened by 4 bases and J by 4 bases, with 17 bases between the two germline ends. Germline CDR1 MNHEY, CDR2 SVGAGI. The CDR3 reads CASSSSSGLPYEQYF. In nucleotides, the CDR3 is TGTGCCAGCAGTTCCTCTTCGGGACTGCCATACGAGCAGTACTTC.

This chain links TRBV5-1 with TRBJ1-4; D call uncertain. V lost 1 base to trimming and J lost 0 bases, with 7 bases between them. Germline CDR1 and CDR2: SGHRS and YFSETQ. The CDR3 extends over 15 amino acids. As DNA, the CDR3 is TGCGCCAGCAGCTTGAGCCTTACAACTAATGAAAAACTGTTTTTT. Encoded protein: CASSLSLTTNEKLFF.

V usage is TRBV30 and J usage is TRBJ1-1, with D possibly matching TRBD1 (5 bases). The CDR3 loop spans 14 amino acids. V was clipped by 6 bases and J by 1 base, with 15 bases between them. Germline V gene sequence: CDR1 GTSNPN, CDR2 SVGIG (reference sequence). This CDR3 reads CACRGLSANTEAFF. The DNA of the CDR3 is TGTGCCTGCCGGGGGTTGTCCGCGAACACTGAAGCTTTCTTT. Complete variable domain (other parts from reference TRBV30 and TRBJ1-1): SQTIHQWPATLVQPVGSPLSLECTVEGTSNPNLYWYRQAAGRGLQLLFYSVGIGQISSEVPQNLSASRPQDRQFILSSKKLLLSDSGFYLCACRGLSANTEAFFGQGTRLTVV.

CDR3: CASSSRTSGASSYNEQFF. In nucleotides, the CDR3 is TGTGCCAGCAGTTCGCGGACTAGCGGGGCTAGCTCCTACAATGAGCAGTTCTTC. This chain joins TRBV27 and TRBJ2-1, with TRBD2 matching 12 bases. Trimming cost V 4 bases and J 0 bases; bases outside gene matches: 7. CDR3 length equals 18 residues. Germline V gene sequence: CDR1 MNHEY, CDR2 SMNVEV (reference sequence).

The chain couples TRBV27 to TRBJ1-5, with 7 bases lining up with TRBD1. The length of the CDR3 is 14 residues. The germline V gene encodes CDR1 MNHEY and CDR2 SMNVEV (reference sequence). The J segment lost 0 bases and the V segment lost 6 bases, leaving 2 bases of the junction unmatched. In DNA form, the CDR3 reads TGTGCCAGCAGGGGACAGAATAGCAATCAGCCCCAGCATTTT. It is translated as CASRGQNSNQPQHF.